This T cell receptor beta chain was captured by sequencing in a study of T cell responses to AZD1222 COVID-19 vaccine. Broader study findings: The donors showed a predominance of white British ancestry and of females, with possible underestimation of clonal diversity. All repertoire sampling was performed exclusively after the peak T cell response. Nearly half of spike-specific TCRs reportedly target unmutated variant regions. Spike was spanned by vaccine-associated CD4 TCRs, which were dominant at 160-218 and 743-854.

Germline lookup yields CDR1 SGHNT and CDR2 YYREEE (reference sequence). V shed 0 bases and J shed 7 bases, with 5 bases lying between them. This CDR3 is built from 12 residues. A remark on this clone: Antigen: not known.

This table comes from immunoSEQ multiplex PCR, and its TCRdb copy is limited to in-frame clones, with some not included. The data hold some 150,000 clones, with approximately 94% observed a single time. The sequence was collected from an adult in good health. V gene TRBV5-4 combines with J gene TRBJ2-4, with D unclear. Material: peripheral blood, obtained on day 0 of AZD1222 vaccination. The CDR3 DNA is TGTGCCAGCAGCTTGGGGAGTAACATTCAGTACTTC. As protein: CASSLGSNIQYF. Complete variable domain (other parts from reference TRBV5-4 and TRBJ2-4): ETGVTQSPTHLIKTRGQQVTLRCSSQSGHNTVSWYQQALGQGPQFIFQYYREEENGRGNFPPRFSGLQFPNYSSELNVNALELDDSALYLCASSLGSNIQYFGAGTRLSVL.